These 30 T cell receptor beta chains were all obtained from the same sample, sequenced in a study of early T cells in non-severe SARS-CoV-2 infection. TCRdb used MiXCR to reprocess the 5' RACE reads, holding one entry per CDR3 protein. Of tens of thousands of distinct CDR3 sequences in the sample, 14% to 15% were seen once. The sample consisted of whole blood, taken at baseline. The receptor source for this set is an adult who was a healthcare worker with PCR-confirmed SARS-CoV-2 infection or an uninfected control (not recorded which).

This clonotype was recorded a few times. This chain joins TRBV29-1 and TRBJ2-3; a possible D gene is TRBD1 (5 bases). There are 13 residues in the CDR3. In germline, CDR1 is SQVTM, CDR2 ANQGSEA. V lost 7 bases, J lost 0 bases, and 11 bases lay in between. The CDR3 protein is CSAMGPSTDTQYF. The CDR3 coding sequence is TGCAGCGCAATGGGGCCTAGCACAGATACGCAGTATTTT.

A few counts support this clonotype. The V and J genes are TRBV5-1 and TRBJ1-1, with TRBD1 as a possible D gene (6 bases). Germline V gene data show CDR1 as SGHRS and CDR2 as YFSETQ. The CDR3 is 16 residues long. V lost 3 bases to trimming and J lost 0 bases, with 15 bases between them. CDR3 DNA sequence: TGCGCCAGCAGCTCACCCCGGGGGGCCATGAACACTGAAGCTTTCTTT. As protein: CASSSPRGAMNTEAFF.

This chain uses TRBV5-1 with TRBJ2-2; the match to TRBD2 covers 11 bases. This CDR3 has 15 residues. J gave up 6 bases and V 0 bases, and 1 base lay outside the gene matches. CDR1 and CDR2 (germline): SGHRS, YFSETQ. CDR3 sequence: CASSLELAGAGELFF. Written as DNA, the CDR3 is TGCGCCAGCAGCTTGGAACTAGCGGGAGCCGGGGAGCTGTTTTTT.

The chain uses TRBV20-1 and TRBJ2-1; D might be TRBD2 (6 bases). In germline, CDR1 is DFQATT, CDR2 SNEGSKA (reference sequence). The CDR3 length is 12 residues. V lost 5 bases, J lost 10 bases, and 15 bases lay in between. CDR3 coding DNA: TGCAGTGCTCTGGCTAGTGGAGGGGAGCAGTTCTTC. Translating gives CSALASGGEQFF.

This clonotype was seen ten or more times. The gene calls are TRBV25-1 and TRBJ1-3; no definite D call. V was cut by 4 bases and J by 0 bases, with 7 bases left in between. The CDR3 contains 14 residues. Germline V gene data show CDR1 as MGHDK and CDR2 as SYGVNS. In DNA form, the CDR3 reads TGTGCCAGCAGTGCCAAGAGCTCTGGAAACACCATATATTTT. Translating gives CASSAKSSGNTIYF. The full variable domain, in which reference TRBV25-1 and TRBJ1-3 provide the parts outside the CDR3, is EADIYQTPRYLVIGTGKKITLECSQTMGHDKMYWYQQDPGMELHLIHYSYGVNSTEKGDLSSESTVSRIRTEHFPLTLESARPSHTSQYLCASSAKSSGNTIYFGEGSWLTVV.

The table lists this clonotype with many counts. The V gene is TRBV25-1, the J gene TRBJ1-1; D remains ambiguous. The CDR3 contains 15 residues. The ends were cut back, 3 bases at V and 4 bases at J, with 15 bases in the middle. Looked up from germline, CDR1 is MGHDK and CDR2 is SYGVNS. The CDR3 sequence is CASSDSGPRSTEAFF. Written as DNA, the CDR3 is TGTGCCAGCAGTGATTCCGGGCCGAGGAGCACTGAAGCTTTCTTT. The entire variable domain, with the rest obtained from reference TRBV25-1 and TRBJ1-1, is as follows: EADIYQTPRYLVIGTGKKITLECSQTMGHDKMYWYQQDPGMELHLIHYSYGVNSTEKGDLSSESTVSRIRTEHFPLTLESARPSHTSQYLCASSDSGPRSTEAFFGQGTRLTVV.

This clonotype was seen a handful of times. The chain uses TRBV12-3 or TRBV12-4 and TRBJ2-1, with D possibly being TRBD2 (5 bases). This CDR3 comprises 15 residues. Trimming stripped 5 bases from V and 6 bases from J, with 17 bases between. CDR3 nucleotides: TGTGCCAGCAGTGAGCGGAGAAGTAATGGCAATGAGCAGTTCTTC. It codes for CASSERRSNGNEQFF.

The V call is TRBV18, the J call TRBJ2-3; D is possibly TRBD1 or TRBD2 (5 bases each). Trimming removed 0 bases from V and 4 bases from J, with 8 bases in between. The length of the CDR3 is 14 residues. The germline CDR1 and CDR2 sequences are KGHSH and LQKENI. The chain's CDR3 is CASSPPGTSDTQYF. The CDR3 DNA reads TGTGCCAGCTCACCACCAGGGACGTCAGATACGCAGTATTTT.

This clonotype was observed at least ten times. This rearrangement joins TRBV28 to TRBJ2-7; D is unresolved. The V gene's germline CDR1 is MDHEN and CDR2 SYDVKM. This CDR3 is 13 amino acids long. V was clipped by 6 bases and J by 0 bases, with 9 bases between them. CDR3 coding DNA: TGTGCCAGCAGGGTCCAGAGCTCCTACGAGCAGTACTTC. This sequence encodes CASRVQSSYEQYF.

The rearrangement uses TRBV24-1 and TRBJ2-3, with D perhaps matching TRBD1 (7 bases). CDR1 and CDR2 (germline): KGHDR, SFDVKD. Trimming took off 4 bases at V and 6 bases at J, with 19 bases between the two ends. The CDR3 runs 16 residues. The DNA of the CDR3 is TGTGCCACCAGTGACCAGACAGGGAGGCTATGGGATACGCAGTATTTT. Its protein product is CATSDQTGRLWDTQYF.

This clonotype was counted between two and nine times. V gene TRBV28 combines with J gene TRBJ2-7, with a possible D match to TRBD1 (5 bases). The V end was cut by 5 bases, the J end by 3 bases, with 20 bases between. Germline assignment: CDR1 MDHEN and CDR2 SYDVKM. This CDR3 contains 16 residues. The CDR3 spells CASSPMILTASYEQYF. The CDR3 DNA reads TGTGCCAGCAGTCCCATGATACTGACAGCCAGCTACGAGCAGTACTTC.

The chain carries TRBV30 and TRBJ1-3; no clear D gene. The CDR3 length is 15 residues. V shed 3 bases and J shed 0 bases, with 12 bases lying between them. The germline V gene has CDR1 GTSNPN and CDR2 SVGIG (reference sequence). The CDR3, as DNA: TGTGCCTGGAGGGGTGGACCGTACTCTGGAAACACCATATATTTT. It specifies CAWRGGPYSGNTIYF.

This clonotype was seen many times. The chain links TRBV12-3 or TRBV12-4 to TRBJ1-2; weak D call: TRBD1 (5 bases). This CDR3 is built from 13 residues. The germline V and J ends were trimmed by 5 bases and 3 bases, with 10 bases remaining between them. CDR3 DNA sequence: TGTGCCAGCAGTCTCGACAGAGACTATGGCTACACCTTC. Its translation: CASSLDRDYGYTF.

In regard to this clonotype: The junction does not match germline at one end; this may be a read error. The rearrangement joins TRBV7-2 to TRBJ2-3; D might be TRBD1 (6 bases). The CDR3 totals 13 residues. The germline V gene has CDR1 SGHTA and CDR2 FQGNSA. CDR3 nucleotides: TGTGCCAGCAGTTTAGGACAGACAGATACGCAGTATTTT. It yields the protein CASSLGQTDTQYF.

This clonotype was seen a few times. V and J are TRBV14 and TRBJ2-6; no definite D call. Germline values: CDR1 SGHDN, CDR2 FVKESK. Trimming stripped 3 bases from V and 2 bases from J, with 5 bases between. The CDR3 is made up of 14 amino acids. The chain's CDR3 is CASSHKAGANVLTF. CDR3 DNA sequence: TGTGCCAGCAGCCACAAGGCTGGGGCCAACGTCCTGACTTTC.

This clonotype was counted ten times or more. The chain recombines TRBV5-4 with TRBJ2-3; 16 nucleotides line up with TRBD2. Losses at the gene ends were 4 bases for V and 3 bases for J; bases not matched to a gene: 11. The CDR3 is 19 residues long. Germline V gives CDR1 SGHNT, CDR2 YYREEE (reference sequence). The CDR3 region has the DNA TGTGCCAGCAGCCGTGGCCCGGGACTAGCGGGAGGGATTACAGATACGCAGTATTTT. It encodes CASSRGPGLAGGITDTQYF.

This clonotype has at least ten counts. The chain recombines TRBV20-1 with TRBJ2-4; no definite D call. V gave up 0 bases and J gave up 0 bases, with 9 bases separating them. The CDR3 has 15 amino acids. Germline lookup yields CDR1 DFQATT and CDR2 SNEGSKA (reference sequence). The CDR3 spells CSARDEGLAKNIQYF. For the CDR3, the DNA is TGCAGTGCTAGAGATGAAGGGCTAGCCAAAAACATTCAGTACTTC.

This clonotype has ten or more counts. The rearrangement joins TRBV20-1 to TRBJ2-7; perhaps D is TRBD1 or TRBD2 (5 bases each). V lost 3 bases and J lost 7, with 22 bases in between. The CDR3 contains 15 residues. Germline loops: CDR1 DFQATT, CDR2 SNEGSKA (reference sequence). CDR3 region: CSASGQGQRLWEQYF. DNA for the CDR3: TGCAGTGCTAGCGGCCAGGGCCAGCGGTTATGGGAGCAGTACTTC.

This clonotype showed up just a few times. The chain employs TRBV28 and TRBJ2-7; TRBD1 is a possible D gene (6 bases). The CDR3 has 14 residues. Trimming pared 7 bases from V and 6 bases from J, leaving 19 bases between. Per germline, CDR1 MDHEN and CDR2 SYDVKM. The CDR3 protein is CASTSQQGKGEQYF. CDR3 in DNA: TGTGCCAGCACTTCCCAACAGGGAAAAGGCGAGCAGTACTTC.

A few counts support this clonotype. This rearrangement joins TRBV18 to TRBJ2-7; D is uncertain. Trimming removed 2 bases from V and 0 bases from J, with 8 bases in between. The germline V gene has CDR1 KGHSH and CDR2 LQKENI. The CDR3 has 14 residues. CDR3 sequence (DNA): TGTGCCAGCTCACCAGGAGCCTCCTCCTACGAGCAGTACTTC. The encoded protein is CASSPGASSYEQYF.

This clonotype was picked up a small number of times. The V call is TRBV5-1, the J call TRBJ2-1; D unresolved. The germline V gene encodes CDR1 SGHRS and CDR2 YFSETQ. V was clipped by 8 bases and J by 8 bases, with 17 bases between them. The CDR3 consists of 13 residues. The CDR3 coding sequence is TGCGCCAGTAAAACGGTCGGATTTGATGAGCAGTTCTTC. This sequence encodes CASKTVGFDEQFF.

This clonotype was seen more than once but under ten times. The V and J genes are TRBV4-1 and TRBJ2-7; D is undetermined. CDR3 length: 10 residues. Trimming removed 9 bases from V and 0 bases from J, with 3 bases in between. Germline V gene sequence: CDR1 MGHRA, CDR2 YSYEKL. The CDR3 reads CASASYEQYF. In DNA, the CDR3 is TGCGCCAGTGCCTCCTACGAGCAGTACTTC.

The rearrangement joins TRBV7-8 to TRBJ2-2; D is perhaps TRBD1 (5 bases). Germline lookup yields CDR1 SGHVS and CDR2 FQNEAQ. The V end lost 2 bases, the J end lost 5 bases, and 18 bases lay between the germline ends. There are 17 residues in the CDR3. The CDR3, as DNA: TGTGCCAGCAGCTTACCTGACTTCAGGGTATCGACCGGGGAGCTGTTTTTT. Its translation is CASSLPDFRVSTGELFF.

This clonotype was seen ten or more times. The chain carries TRBV28 and TRBJ1-5, with D uncertain. V lost 2 bases, J lost 2 bases, and 13 bases lay in between. Germline V CDR1 and CDR2: MDHEN, SYDVKM. This CDR3 spans 16 amino acids. The CDR3 here is CASSLGDGLGNQPQHF. The CDR3 DNA reads as TGTGCCAGCAGTTTAGGAGACGGACTGGGCAATCAGCCCCAGCATTTT.

The chain couples TRBV6-5 to TRBJ1-2; TRBD1 matches at 9 bases. CDR3 length equals 13 residues. CDR1 and CDR2 (germline): MNHEY, SVGAGI. The junction had 4 bases not matched to a gene; V was cut back by 5 bases and J by 6 bases. DNA of the CDR3: TGTGCCAGCAGTAGGGGGACAGGGAATGGCTACACCTTC. Residues: CASSRGTGNGYTF.

This chain links TRBV11-2 with TRBJ2-7, with 9 bases that match TRBD1. Germline values: CDR1 SGHAT, CDR2 FQNNGV. CDR3 length equals 14 residues. Germline trimming cut 7 bases from V and 3 bases from J; bases unmatched to any gene: 7. The CDR3 spells CASKTPGQGYEQYF. In DNA form, the CDR3 reads TGTGCCAGCAAAACGCCGGGACAGGGCTACGAGCAGTACTTC.

The V gene is TRBV7-2, the J gene TRBJ2-5; no firm D call. The V end lost 6 bases, the J end lost 0 bases, and 5 bases lay between the germline ends. The CDR3 totals 12 residues. In germline, CDR1 is SGHTA, CDR2 FQGNSA. CDR3 in DNA: TGTGCCAGCAGGACATACCAAGAGACCCAGTACTTC. This codes for CASRTYQETQYF.

This clonotype has a handful of counts. V and J are TRBV4-2 and TRBJ1-5, with a possible D match to TRBD1 (5 bases). Per the germline V gene, CDR1 is LGHNA and CDR2 is YNFKEQ. Trimming pared 3 bases from V and 2 bases from J, leaving 20 bases between. The CDR3 sequence is 18 residues long. The CDR3 DNA reads as TGTGCCAGCAGCCAGCGCCTGCGGGGGTTTGATCGCAATCAGCCCCAGCATTTT. Translating gives CASSQRLRGFDRNQPQHF.

This clonotype occurred a few times. The J gene is TRBJ1-5, the V gene TRBV19, with D unclear. The CDR3 contains 15 residues. Trimming removed 5 bases at V and 0 bases at J, with 11 bases between. Germline CDR1 and CDR2: LNHDA and SQIVND (reference sequence). CDR3 sequence: CASSARHYSNQPQHF. As DNA, the CDR3 is TGTGCCAGTAGTGCCAGGCACTATAGCAATCAGCCCCAGCATTTT.

This clonotype appeared many times. CDR3 coding DNA: TGTGCCAGCAGTCGAACAGGGAAAGGAGGGAAGTCTGAAGCTTTCTTT. Its translation is CASSRTGKGGKSEAFF. This rearrangement joins TRBV6-5 to TRBJ1-1, with TRBD1 as a possible D gene (6 bases). In germline, CDR1 is MNHEY, CDR2 SVGAGI. Deletions cut 5 bases from V and 6 bases from J, with 22 bases between. The CDR3 contains 16 residues.